Following are 2 T cell receptor beta chains from one sample sequenced in a study of CD8 T cells in Susac syndrome (dated by TCRdb to about 2019). Receptor libraries were prepared by the immunoSEQ multiplex PCR assay. RNA was extracted using the RNeasy kit, and roughly 0.5 to 1 ug of the RNA was reverse transcribed with random hexamers. TCRdb reworked the public reads: Q25 trimming with fastp, MiXCR clone assembly, productive beta chains retained. Rows are combined by CDR3 protein, so each entry shows the most common genes and DNA. In all, the sample holds 150,000 to 200,000 distinct CDR3 sequences, and 95% of those were seen once. Of the sample, 0.075% to 0.1% falls within the top ten clones. The sequencing sample was made of CD4+ T cells from PBMCs. These receptors were collected from a human donor with Susac syndrome.

The J gene is TRBJ2-7, the V gene TRBV12-3 or TRBV12-4; TRBD2 aligns across 8 bases. V was pared by 6 bases and J by 4 bases, with 11 bases of the junction left unmatched. The CDR3 runs 15 residues. Here the CDR3 DNA reads TGTGCCAGCAGGACCAGCGGGGGCCCCTCTTACGAGCAGTACTTC. Its protein is CASRTSGGPSYEQYF.

V gene TRBV4-1 combines with J gene TRBJ2-2, with D unresolved. Trimming removed 1 base at V and 9 bases at J, with 12 bases between. The V gene's germline CDR1 is MGHRA and CDR2 YSYEKL. The length of the CDR3 is 14 residues. The CDR3 protein is CASSQVPFRRELFF. The DNA for the CDR3 is TGCGCCAGCAGCCAAGTCCCGTTCCGCAGGGAGCTGTTTTTT.